This record covers a single T cell receptor beta chain. Its antigen is unknown. This record belongs to a study of CD8+CD57+ T cells in acquired aplastic anemia. For the study at large: On average, sorted CD4+ and CD8+ cells gave about 2.9 ug of DNA. Healthy donor sequencing depth: roughly 10 million CD4+, some 12 million CD8+ reads.

The template for TCR beta VDJ and CDR3 sequence profiling was genomic DNA. A single record per CDR3 protein comes from TCRdb applying MiXCR to the reads. The sample has some 220,000 distinct CDR3 sequences, approximately 35% seen once; the top ten hold about 1.1%. Study outcomes and limitations: Roughly 27 shared CD8+ CDR3s appeared highly expressed within patients' immunodominant clones. Between the patient and control groups, CD8+ Simpson's diversity did not differ significantly.

The CDR3 length is 15 residues. Germline CDR1 reads SGHDT; CDR2 reads YYEEEE. V was clipped by 3 bases and J by 6 bases; unmatched bases: 10. This chain connects TRBV5-6 to TRBJ2-5; 8 bases are a match to TRBD2. The sample was sorted CD4+, CD8+, or CD8+CD57+ T cells (not recorded which) from PBMCs. The TCR originated in a human donor in good health, serving as a control. The CDR3 DNA follows: TGTGCCAGCAGCTCCCTTAGCGGGGTCTATCAGACCCAGTACTTC. Its translation is CASSSLSGVYQTQYF.